The 20 T cell receptor beta chains below come from one sample, sequenced in a study of T cell repertoires in cytomegalovirus infection. TCRdb re-called the reads through MiXCR, storing one row per CDR3 protein. The data show around 440,000 distinct CDR3 sequences, with around 10% seen just once and more than 8.5% held by the top ten. Sequenced material: PBMCs. The receptors here all came from a human donor in good health (CMV status not recorded). Some clones in this sample may be carry-over from other donors' samples.

The chain combines TRBV6-6 with TRBJ2-2; TRBD1 is a possible D gene (7 bases). CDR3 size: 15 residues. Per the germline V gene, CDR1 is MNHNY and CDR2 is SVGAGI (reference sequence). V shed 6 bases and J shed 4 bases, with 15 bases lying between them. The CDR3 coding sequence is TGTGCCAGCAGGGGCCGGCAGGGGGGCACCGGGGAGCTGTTTTTT. Its protein is CASRGRQGGTGELFF.

This clonotype was detected ten times or more. This chain joins TRBV6-1 and TRBJ1-4, with D tentatively TRBD1 (6 bases). Between the trimmed V and J ends, which lost 2 bases and 5 bases, there was a span of 12 bases. The CDR3 runs 15 residues. Germline-derived CDR1 and CDR2 are MNHNS and SASEGT. For the CDR3, the DNA is TGTGCCAGCAGTGAATCCAGGGGAGGGAATGAAAAACTGTTTTTT. Its translation is CASSESRGGNEKLFF.

On this clonotype: Possible read error: a much larger clone is one base away. The CDR3 here is CVTSRVQLAGDREDYTF. The CDR3, as DNA: TGTGTCACCAGCAGAGTTCAATTAGCGGGGGACAGGGAAGACTACACCTTC. The J gene is TRBJ1-2, the V gene TRBV15, with 9 bases aligning to TRBD1. The germline V gene encodes CDR1 LNHNV and CDR2 YYDKDF (reference sequence). The CDR3 covers 17 residues.

This clonotype has a count of ten or more. This chain connects TRBV27 to TRBJ1-5, with 7 positions matching TRBD1. CDR3 length equals 14 residues. The junction had 8 bases not matched to a gene; V was cut back by 5 bases and J by 7 bases. CDR1 and CDR2 from the germline V gene are MNHEY and SMNVEV (reference sequence). The CDR3 loop reads CASSPRQGRQPQHF. DNA of the CDR3: TGTGCCAGCAGTCCGCGACAGGGAAGGCAGCCCCAGCATTTT.

This clonotype was counted many times. The chain joins TRBV7-2 to TRBJ2-7; TRBD2 matches 8 bases. Losses at the gene ends were 5 bases for V and 2 bases for J; bases not matched to a gene: 5. This CDR3 is 14 amino acids long. Per the germline V gene, CDR1 is SGHTA and CDR2 is FQGNSA. The CDR3 coding sequence is TGTGCCAGCAGCCCGGGACTAGTTACCTACGAGCAGTACTTC. This translates into CASSPGLVTYEQYF. Supplemented by reference TRBV7-2 and TRBJ2-7, the full variable domain reads GAGVSQSPSNKVTEKGKDVELRCDPISGHTALYWYRQSLGQGLEFLIYFQGNSAPDKSGLPSDRFSAERTGGSVSTLTIQRTQQEDSAVYLCASSPGLVTYEQYFGPGTRLTVT.

This clonotype was seen at least ten times. The V call is TRBV4-2, the J call TRBJ2-7; no definite D call. The CDR3 has 14 amino acids. Trimming took off 0 bases at V and 6 bases at J, with 12 bases between the two ends. Germline loops: CDR1 LGHNA, CDR2 YNFKEQ. The CDR3 reads CASSQDLAYGEQYF. DNA of the CDR3: TGTGCCAGCAGCCAAGATTTGGCTTACGGCGAGCAGTACTTC.

The CDR3 spells CASSLKGGLTEAFF. The CDR3 DNA is TGTGCCAGCAGCCTTAAGGGGGGGCTCACTGAAGCTTTCTTT. The chain is built from TRBV4-2 and TRBJ1-1; D might be TRBD1 (6 bases). V dropped 4 bases and J dropped 4 bases, with 13 bases sitting between them. Germline CDR1 LGHNA, CDR2 YNFKEQ. The CDR3 spans 14 residues.

V is TRBV19 and J is TRBJ2-1; D uncertain. CDR1 and CDR2 from the germline V gene are LNHDA and SQIVND (reference sequence). Trimming left V 5 bases short and J 8 bases short, with 19 bases between. The CDR3 is made up of 15 amino acids. The chain's CDR3 is CASSPPQTAIYEQFF. For the CDR3, the DNA is TGTGCCAGTAGTCCTCCTCAGACTGCGATTTATGAGCAGTTCTTC.

In its sample, this clonotype was seen many times. The chain recombines TRBV28 with TRBJ1-3, with a possible D match to TRBD1 (5 bases). The V gene's germline CDR1 is MDHEN and CDR2 SYDVKM. The CDR3 length is 19 residues. V gave up 1 base and J gave up 0 bases, with 19 bases separating them. CDR3 in amino acids: CASSLYSTDIGVSGNTIYF. The CDR3 DNA sequence: TGTGCCAGCAGTTTATATTCGACGGACATAGGGGTCTCTGGAAACACCATATATTTT.

This clonotype has at least ten counts. This sequence joins TRBV20-1 and TRBJ2-7; D unresolved. Germline CDR1 is DFQATT and CDR2 is SNEGSKA (reference sequence). Trimming pared 6 bases from V and 3 bases from J, leaving 15 bases between. The CDR3 totals 13 residues. Here the CDR3 DNA reads TGCAGTGCCTCCCGGGCCACTGGCTACGAGCAGTACTTC. It translates to CSASRATGYEQYF.

This clonotype came up a few times. Given a much more abundant clone one base away, this may be a read error. The chain employs TRBV9 and TRBJ1-2, with D perhaps TRBD1 (6 bases). Germline CDR1 SGDLS, CDR2 YYNGEE. V was clipped by 1 base and J by 6 bases, with 7 bases between them. The CDR3 spans 12 residues. CDR3 bases: TGTGCCAGCAGCGTACAGGGGAATGGCTACACCTTC. Amino acid sequence: CASSVQGNGYTF.

This clonotype was found a few times. This chain connects TRBV19 to TRBJ1-1; the D is unclear. This CDR3 is 13 amino acids long. Germline lookup yields CDR1 LNHDA and CDR2 SQIVND (reference sequence). V was pared by 5 bases and J by 4 bases, with 11 bases between. The CDR3 loop is CASSSMAGTEAFF. The CDR3 DNA reads as TGTGCCAGTAGTTCGATGGCGGGCACTGAAGCTTTCTTT.

This clonotype appeared many times. CDR3 DNA: TGTGCCAGCAGCCCAACCGTTGAGACAGGGCTTACTGAAGCTTTCTTT. The encoded protein is CASSPTVETGLTEAFF. The chain recombines TRBV28 with TRBJ1-1; 7 nucleotides match TRBD1. CDR1 MDHEN and CDR2 SYDVKM come from the germline V gene. The CDR3 has 16 amino acids. The trim removed 6 bases at V and 5 bases at J, leaving 15 bases unmatched.

This clonotype was seen repeatedly, ten times or more. The chain joins TRBV7-9 to TRBJ2-1, with D possibly TRBD2 on 6 matching bases. This CDR3 is built from 13 residues. Germline CDR1 reads SEHNR; CDR2 reads FQNEAQ (reference sequence). V lost 5 bases and J 10 bases, leaving 15 bases between the germline ends. DNA of the CDR3: TGTGCCAGCAGCCTCCGGAGGGGAGTGGAGCAGTTCTTC. Encoded protein: CASSLRRGVEQFF. Complete variable domain (other parts from reference TRBV7-9 and TRBJ2-1): DTGVSQNPRHKITKRGQNVTFRCDPISEHNRLYWYRQTLGQGPEFLTYFQNEAQLEKSRLLSDRFSAERPKGSFSTLEIQRTEQGDSAMYLCASSLRRGVEQFFGPGTRLTVL.

The genes are TRBV7-9 and TRBJ2-3; D is perhaps TRBD1 (5 bases). CDR3 length: 15 amino acids. CDR1 is SEHNR, CDR2 FQNEAQ, per germline (reference sequence). V was clipped by 5 bases and J by 3 bases, with 15 bases between them. Here the CDR3 DNA reads TGTGCCAGCAGCCCGCCGTACGACAGAACAGATACGCAGTATTTT. Protein: CASSPPYDRTDTQYF. Using reference TRBV7-9 and TRBJ2-3 for the parts outside the CDR3, the full variable domain is DTGVSQNPRHKITKRGQNVTFRCDPISEHNRLYWYRQTLGQGPEFLTYFQNEAQLEKSRLLSDRFSAERPKGSFSTLEIQRTEQGDSAMYLCASSPPYDRTDTQYFGPGTRLTVL.

There are many counts of this clonotype. V usage is TRBV7-3 and J usage is TRBJ2-7; 12 bases align to TRBD1. This CDR3 comprises 15 residues. CDR1 and CDR2 from the germline V gene are SGHTA and FQGTGA. V dropped 2 bases and J dropped 7; count of bases not matched to a gene: 6. The CDR3 sequence: CASSLGGQGALEQYF. CDR3 DNA: TGTGCCAGCAGCTTAGGGGGACAGGGGGCTTTGGAGCAGTACTTC.

This clonotype was detected ten times or more. This chain uses TRBV11-2 with TRBJ2-7; D is uncertain. Trimming stripped 5 bases from V and 0 bases from J, with 8 bases between. This CDR3 comprises 13 residues. Germline CDR1 and CDR2: SGHAT and FQNNGV. The CDR3 protein is CASSRVGSYEQYF. Written as DNA, the CDR3 is TGTGCCAGCAGCAGGGTAGGCTCCTACGAGCAGTACTTC.

This clonotype has a count of ten or more. V usage is TRBV7-9 and J usage is TRBJ2-1, with 7 bases aligning to TRBD1. Germline values: CDR1 SEHNR, CDR2 FQNEAQ (reference sequence). Trimming took 5 bases from V and 5 from J; bases not matched to a gene: 9. This CDR3 region has 15 residues. The CDR3 sequence is CASSHRRQGNNEQFF. CDR3 nucleotides: TGTGCCAGCAGCCATCGTAGACAGGGTAACAATGAGCAGTTCTTC.

The chain carries TRBV5-6 and TRBJ2-5, with 8 positions matching TRBD1. Germline lookup yields CDR1 SGHDT and CDR2 YYEEEE. The CDR3 contains 14 residues. V was clipped by 2 bases and J by 3 bases; unmatched bases: 3. The CDR3 nucleotides are TGTGCCAGCAGCTTTCAGGGGGCCGAAGAGACCCAGTACTTC. It is translated as CASSFQGAEETQYF.

J is TRBJ2-3 and V is TRBV5-1, with TRBD2 identical over 14 bases. V lost 4 bases, J lost 6 bases, and 4 bases stayed unmatched. The CDR3 consists of 15 residues. CDR1 and CDR2 (germline): SGHRS, YFSETQ. DNA of the CDR3: TGCGCCAGCAGCGGGACTAGCGGGAGTTCGGATACGCAGTATTTT. Translation: CASSGTSGSSDTQYF. Full variable domain (remainder filled in from reference TRBV5-1 and TRBJ2-3): KAGVTQTPRYLIKTRGQQVTLSCSPISGHRSVSWYQQTPGQGLQFLFEYFSETQRNKGNFPGRFSGRQFSNSRSEMNVSTLELGDSALYLCASSGTSGSSDTQYFGPGTRLTVL.